The present T cell receptor beta chain was sequenced within a study of blood T cell repertoires in COVID-19. Study-wide context: Whether acute or convalescent, the COVID-19 samples came from the United States, Italy and Spain. The cDNA or gDNA used as material had been derived from T cells, B-cell-depleted T cells, or PBMCs.

Authors' methods: Reference gene primer amplification gave estimated nucleated cell counts. Using immunoSEQ multiplex PCR, the repertoire was profiled, and TCRdb retains in-frame clones only, with some absent. V and J calls and clone size are copied from that table; D and trimming were computed from the DNA. Of over 85,000 clones listed, around nine tenths are singletons. The J segment lost 1 base and the V segment lost 3 bases, leaving 3 bases of the junction unmatched. The CDR3 is 14 residues long. Per the germline V gene, CDR1 is LGHDT and CDR2 is YNNKEL (reference sequence). The chain joins TRBV3-1 (or the pseudogene TRBV3-2) to TRBJ2-7; 7 positions agree with TRBD1. The sample was peripheral blood. The sequence was collected from a man in his 70s with acute or convalescent COVID-19. The CDR3 nucleotides are TGTGCCAGCAGCCAGGACAGGTATTCCTACGAGCAGTACTTC. This encodes CASSQDRYSYEQYF.